These 3 T cell receptor beta chains originate from one sample sequenced in a study of CD8+CD57+ T cells in acquired aplastic anemia (dated by TCRdb to the late 2010s). Instrument on record: Illumina HiSeq 2000. Genomic DNA served as template for TCR beta VDJ combination and CDR3 sequence profiling. In-frame beta chains were kept once TCRdb had trimmed the public reads at Q25 with fastp and called clones with MiXCR. For every CDR3 protein sequence, its rows merge into one entry that carries the most common genes and DNA. This sample is represented by 200,000 or so distinct CDR3 sequences; almost 50% of them were singletons. 20% of the sample rests with the top ten. Patients chosen for sequencing had shown expansion of CD8+CD57+ cells by flow cytometry. Sequenced: sorted CD4+, CD8+, or CD8+CD57+ T cells (not recorded which) from PBMCs. These TCRs come from a human donor with aplastic anemia.

This clonotype was seen repeatedly, ten times or more. The V and J genes are TRBV19 and TRBJ1-5; a possible D gene is TRBD1 (5 bases). The germline V gene has CDR1 LNHDA and CDR2 SQIVND (reference sequence). The CDR3 covers 16 residues. The germline V and J ends were trimmed by 7 bases and 4 bases, with 20 bases remaining between them. CDR3 sequence (DNA): TGTGCCAGTACCCCAGGGAACGATGCAACAAATCAGCCCCAGCATTTT. This sequence encodes CASTPGNDATNQPQHF. Filled out from reference TRBV19 and TRBJ1-5, the complete variable domain reads DGGITQSPKYLFRKEGQNVTLSCEQNLNHDAMYWYRQDPGQGLRLIYYSQIVNDFQKGDIAEGYSVSREKKESFPLTVTSAQKNPTAFYLCASTPGNDATNQPQHFGDGTRLSIL.

This rearrangement joins TRBV14 to TRBJ2-7; tentatively, D is TRBD2 (6 bases). Germline values: CDR1 SGHDN, CDR2 FVKESK. CDR3 length equals 14 residues. Trimming removed 4 bases from V and 5 bases from J, with 15 bases in between. The CDR3 loop reads CASSRSGAGHEQYF. The CDR3 bases are TGTGCCAGCAGCCGATCTGGAGCGGGCCACGAGCAGTACTTC.

CDR3 amino acids: CSARRGGQETQYF. In nucleotides, the CDR3 is TGCAGTGCTAGGCGGGGGGGCCAAGAGACCCAGTACTTC. This chain joins TRBV20-1 and TRBJ2-5, with 9 bases matching TRBD2. Germline loops: CDR1 DFQATT, CDR2 SNEGSKA (reference sequence). Trimming removed 3 bases from V and 1 base from J; junction bases left unmatched: 0. The CDR3 is 13 amino acids.